Below are 3 T cell receptor beta chains sequenced from a single sample in a study of regulatory T cells in long-lasting Graves disease. To make TCR beta libraries, researchers used iRepertoire HTBI primers and Arm-PCR of CDR3 regions. TCRdb reprocessed the multiplex PCR reads with MiXCR, giving one entry per CDR3 protein. Seen here are 420,000 or so distinct CDR3 sequences, about 17% observed once, and the top ten hold about 23%. The sample's time point: newly diagnosed GD, antithyroid drugs for less than 3 months. From RNA extracted from PBMCs, the TCR library was made. These data were also filed under a second study, of T cells in Graves' hyperthyroidism and ophthalmopathy.

The sequencing here drew on peripheral blood mononuclear cells (PBMCs), taken at new diagnosis, from a patient treated with antithyroid drugs. These receptors were collected from a woman aged 18-35 years with Graves disease.

This clonotype was seen many times. The chain combines TRBV28 with TRBJ2-3; 11 bases are shared with TRBD2. With the DNA end fitting TRBJ2-1 better, the J assignment may be wrong. Germline V gene data show CDR1 as MDHEN and CDR2 as SYDVKM. CDR3 length equals 14 residues. CDR3 amino acids: CASSSGTSGLEQFF. CDR3 coding DNA: TGTGCCAGCAGTTCAGGGACTAGCGGCCTAGAGCAGTTCTTC.

This clonotype appeared a few times. The chain couples TRBV27 to TRBJ2-3; D remains unclear. The ends were cut back, 0 bases at V and 2 bases at J, with 3 bases in the middle. There are 13 residues in the CDR3. Per germline, CDR1 MNHEY and CDR2 SMNVEV (reference sequence). CDR3 sequence reads: CASSLSDTDTQYF. The DNA for the CDR3 is TGTGCCAGCAGTTTATCCGACACAGATACGCAGTATTTT.

Many counts were recorded for this clonotype. This chain joins TRBV5-1 and TRBJ1-6, with TRBD1 matching 7 bases. V dropped 1 base and J dropped 5; count of bases not matched to a gene: 3. The CDR3 extends over 15 amino acids. CDR1 is SGHRS, CDR2 YFSETQ, per germline. CDR3 residues: CASSLRTGDNSPLHF. CDR3 in DNA: TGCGCCAGCAGCTTGCGGACAGGAGATAATTCACCCCTCCACTTT.